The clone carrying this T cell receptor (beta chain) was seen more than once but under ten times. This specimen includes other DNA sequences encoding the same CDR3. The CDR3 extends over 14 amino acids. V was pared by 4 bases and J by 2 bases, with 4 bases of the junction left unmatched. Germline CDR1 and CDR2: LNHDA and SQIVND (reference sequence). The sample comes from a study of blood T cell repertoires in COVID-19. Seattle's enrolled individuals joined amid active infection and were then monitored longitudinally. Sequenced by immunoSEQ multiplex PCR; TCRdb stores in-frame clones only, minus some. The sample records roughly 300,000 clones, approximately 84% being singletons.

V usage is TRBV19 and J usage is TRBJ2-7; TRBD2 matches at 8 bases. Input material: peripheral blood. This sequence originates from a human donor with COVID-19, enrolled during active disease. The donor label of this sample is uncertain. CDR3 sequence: CASSTPGLAYEQYF. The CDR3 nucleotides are TGTGCCAGTAGTACCCCGGGACTAGCCTACGAGCAGTACTTC.